This record covers a single T cell receptor beta chain. What antigen it recognizes has not been identified. No much larger clonotype is one base removed from it; base qualities were not supplied. This sample was taken from a study of CD8+ T cells in alopecia areata (dated by TCRdb to between 2018 and 2020). Study-wide context: To study T cell clonal expansion in alopecia areata, the researchers applied high-throughput TCRbeta sequencing to both the C3H/HeJ mouse model and human patients. Human TCRbeta sequencing covered scalp tissue and sorted CD4+ and CD8+ peripheral blood T cells from patchy and totalis/universalis alopecia areata patients and healthy controls. Scalp clonality was compared among normal scalp (n=4), patchy alopecia areata scalp (n=8), and alopecia totalis/universalis scalp (n=8). RNA was obtained with the PAXgene miRNA kit for fixed scalp, the miRNeasy kit for PBMCs, and the RNeasy kit for mouse skin. TCRbeta CDR3 regions were amplified by immunoSEQ multiplex PCR using 35 Vbeta forward and 13 Jbeta reverse primers. Results the study describes overall, beyond this receptor: Compared with normal scalp, lesional scalp, particularly in alopecia totalis/universalis, had higher clonality and more expanded CD8+ clones, which suggests antigenic drive. Unlike mouse skin, where gammadelta T cells dominate, normal human skin contains resident alphabeta T cells that get sequenced too, which complicates analysis of the scalp TCR repertoire. Shared TCR sequences between patients were less evident than in mice, which may be partly attributable to HLA diversity in the patient population.

Library method: the immunoSEQ multiplex PCR assay. RNA was extracted from all samples and reverse transcribed into cDNA, which served as template for TCR sequencing. SuperScript III was used to make first-strand cDNA, primed with a 2:1 mix of oligo-dT and random hexamers. A synthetic immune receptor repertoire was used to assess amplification bias, and residual bias was removed computationally. The source study handled its data this way. Raw reads were preprocessed to remove errors, and CDR3 was defined according to IMGT conventions as the region from the conserved cysteine to phenylalanine. Clonality was calculated as 1 minus Shannon entropy normalized by log2 of the number of productive unique TCRs. Scalp TCRbeta sequences were cross-referenced with sorted blood CD4 and CD8 repertoires so that the CD4 or CD8 identity of scalp clones could be inferred. In TCRdb, the immuneACCESS table is reduced to in-frame sequences with V and J assigned. These tables do not hold every clone; where another copy was compared, an unresolved V gene accounts for under half, and the others remain unexplained. V, J and clone size reflect that table, while D and trimming were determined from the DNA. The sample yields about 37,000 clones; around half were counted once. The ten top clones hold roughly 1.8% of the sample.

In roughly 5 patients from the biomarker study, an additional sort separated CD25+CD127- cells out of the CD4+ cells. Lesional scalp punch biopsies and peripheral blood were obtained from alopecia areata patients. PBMCs were isolated by density centrifugation and stained for CD3, CD4 and CD8, and CD4+ and CD8+ T cells were sorted on a FACSAria. Alopecia areata patients who were not treated were recruited through a multicenter biomarker study. CDR1 is given as MGHDK and CDR2 as SYGVNS, both from the germline V gene. The V and J ends are trimmed by 6 bases and 1 base, leaving 15 bases between them. There are 15 amino acids in the CDR3, from cysteine to phenylalanine inclusive. Only the CDR3 part of the read is kept: 45 bases, read in frame from the first base.

The sequencing input was CD4+ Tregs sorted from blood. The TCR was taken from a human donor with alopecia areata. The sequence links TRBV25-1 to TRBJ1-1, with no confident D gene call. The nucleotide sequence reads TGTGCCAGCAGCGCCCACGGCCAGCGGAACACTGAAGCTTTCTTT. It encodes CASSAHGQRNTEAFF. Supplemented by the reference TRBV25-1 and TRBJ1-1 proteins around the CDR3, the complete variable domain is EADIYQTPRYLVIGTGKKITLECSQTMGHDKMYWYQQDPGMELHLIHYSYGVNSTEKGDLSSESTVSRIRTEHFPLTLESARPSHTSQYLCASSAHGQRNTEAFFGQGTRLTVV.